The 25 T cell receptor beta chains in this list originate from one sample, sequenced in a study of vaccination effects on CD4 cells after COVID-19. Profiling relied on immunoSEQ multiplex PCR, and the TCRdb table lists in-frame clones only, not all of them. The sample lists tens of thousands of clones; roughly 73% were seen once. These TCRs are of unknown antigen specificity. Under the ViraFEST assay, PBMC were stimulated with viral peptide pools so that antigen-specific CD4+ T cells expanded. Sequencing was performed afterwards. Subsequent to a culture period of 10 to 11 days, CD4+ T cells were isolated. Among the vaccine recipients, none had a prior SARS-CoV-2 infection, and nucleocapsid antibodies were negative. This specimen was CD4+ T cells from PBMCs cultured with HCoV-OC43 spike peptides, taken before COVID-19 vaccination. Subset denoted: HCoV-OC43 spike overlapping peptide pool stimulation. The receptors here all came from a human donor who received a COVID-19 vaccine.

This chain links TRBV18 with TRBJ2-4; 8 nucleotides align to TRBD1. Germline V gene sequence: CDR1 KGHSH, CDR2 LQKENI. The CDR3 extends over 17 amino acids. V was pared by 4 bases and J by 8 bases, with 16 bases of the junction left unmatched. The CDR3 DNA reads TGTGCCAGCTCACAAAGAGGAACACAGGGGGTCGCGGACATTCAGTACTTC. Protein product: CASSQRGTQGVADIQYF.

This chain joins TRBV5-1 and TRBJ1-2; 7 bases align to TRBD1. The trim removed 1 base at V and 0 bases at J, leaving 6 bases unmatched. Germline loops: CDR1 SGHRS, CDR2 YFSETQ. CDR3 length: 16 amino acids. The CDR3 here is CASSLIGGLANYGYTF. DNA of the CDR3: TGCGCCAGCAGCTTGATAGGGGGCCTAGCTAACTATGGCTACACCTTC.

The gene calls are TRBV9 and TRBJ2-5, with 10 bases lining up with TRBD2. Germline loops: CDR1 SGDLS, CDR2 YYNGEE. V was pared by 0 bases and J by 4 bases, with 3 bases of the junction left unmatched. The CDR3 covers 15 residues. CDR3: CASSVEAGGRETQYF. CDR3 bases: TGTGCCAGCAGCGTAGAAGCGGGGGGGCGAGAGACCCAGTACTTC.

The rearrangement links TRBV5-1 to TRBJ2-3, with D possibly being TRBD2 (5 bases). The CDR3 is made up of 14 amino acids. V gave up 4 bases and J gave up 0 bases, with 9 bases separating them. The germline V gene has CDR1 SGHRS and CDR2 YFSETQ. CDR3 region: CASSALASTDTQYF. The CDR3 DNA follows: TGCGCCAGCAGCGCCCTAGCCAGCACAGATACGCAGTATTTT. The variable domain in full, with the rest retrieved from reference TRBV5-1 and TRBJ2-3, is KAGVTQTPRYLIKTRGQQVTLSCSPISGHRSVSWYQQTPGQGLQFLFEYFSETQRNKGNFPGRFSGRQFSNSRSEMNVSTLELGDSALYLCASSALASTDTQYFGPGTRLTVL.

This clone was counted a single time. The chain has TRBV10-3 and TRBJ1-1, with D uncertain. CDR1 and CDR2 from the germline V gene are ENHRY and SYGVKD. The CDR3 is 12 amino acids. V was pared by 2 bases and J by 7 bases, with 8 bases between. CDR3: CAISEVFGEAFF. CDR3 DNA sequence: TGTGCCATCAGTGAGGTCTTTGGTGAAGCTTTCTTT.

This clone was observed a single time. This chain links TRBV10-3 with TRBJ1-6, with D possibly being TRBD1 (6 bases). V was cut by 4 bases and J by 6 bases, with 13 bases left in between. Germline V lookup: CDR1 ENHRY, CDR2 SYGVKD. This CDR3 is 15 amino acids long. The CDR3 nucleotides are TGTGCCATCAGTGTTTCAGGGGCTGGTAATTCACCCCTCCACTTT. This codes for CAISVSGAGNSPLHF.

The rearrangement links TRBV3-1 (or the pseudogene TRBV3-2) to TRBJ2-7, with D perhaps matching TRBD1 or TRBD2 (5 bases each). Trimming took 0 bases from V and 13 from J, leaving 16 bases between them. The germline CDR1 and CDR2 sequences are LGHDT and YNNKEL (reference sequence). This CDR3 is built from 13 residues. The CDR3 reads CASSQDPGGRVYV. CDR3 DNA: TGTGCCAGCAGCCAAGACCCTGGGGGACGTGTCTACGTC.

V is TRBV6-4 and J is TRBJ2-3, with 7 bases identical to TRBD1. Germline values: CDR1 MRHNA, CDR2 SNTAGT. This CDR3 has 16 amino acids. J was trimmed by 5 bases and V by 5 bases; bases with no gene match: 13. DNA of the CDR3: TGTGCCAGCAGTCCCTCCGGGACAGCTGCCGGAGATACGCAGTATTTT. It yields the protein CASSPSGTAAGDTQYF.

The gene calls are TRBV9 and TRBJ2-3; D not certain. The germline V and J ends were trimmed by 0 bases and 0 bases, with 5 bases remaining between them. The germline gives CDR1 SGDLS, CDR2 YYNGEE. This CDR3 is 14 amino acids long. This CDR3 is CASSVVLSTDTQYF. In DNA, the CDR3 is TGTGCCAGCAGCGTAGTCTTGAGCACAGATACGCAGTATTTT.

CDR3 DNA sequence: TGTGCCAGCAGTGTCAGGGTAGGCATTCAGTACTTC. This translates into CASSVRVGIQYF. The chain combines TRBV12-3 or TRBV12-4 with TRBJ2-4; possibly TRBD1 for D (5 bases). Between the trimmed V and J ends, which lost 5 bases and 9 bases, there was a span of 11 bases. CDR3 length: 12 amino acids.

The CDR3 here is CASSKGGSGNTEAFF. DNA of the CDR3: TGTGCCAGCAGCAAGGGGGGGTCAGGGAACACTGAAGCTTTCTTT. The chain recombines TRBV6-5 with TRBJ1-1, with D maybe TRBD1 (6 bases). Per the germline V gene, CDR1 is MNHEY and CDR2 is SVGAGI. V was clipped by 6 bases and J by 1 base, with 15 bases between them. This CDR3 has 15 amino acids.

The rearrangement uses TRBV28 and TRBJ1-2, with 9 bases identical to TRBD1. Looked up from germline, CDR1 is MDHEN and CDR2 is SYDVKM. This CDR3 region has 14 residues. J lost 4 bases, V lost 6 bases, and 6 bases had no gene match. The CDR3, as DNA: TGTGCCAGCAGAAACAGGGGGCGCTTCTATGGCTACACCTTC. This gives the protein CASRNRGRFYGYTF.

V and J are TRBV19 and TRBJ1-1, with 7 bases lining up with TRBD1. Germline CDR1 LNHDA, CDR2 SQIVND (reference sequence). Unmatched junction bases numbered 6, after V lost 5 bases and J lost 0 bases. The CDR3 is 15 residues long. CDR3 nucleotide sequence: TGTGCCAGTAGTGGCCTGACAGGGATGAACACTGAAGCTTTCTTT. Amino acids: CASSGLTGMNTEAFF.

The rearrangement uses TRBV7-8 and TRBJ1-3; weak D call: TRBD1 (6 bases). V lost 5 bases, J lost 0 bases, and 17 bases lay in between. CDR1 is SGHVS, CDR2 FQNEAQ, per germline. The CDR3 covers 17 residues. The CDR3 nucleotides read TGTGCCAGCAGCCTCGGACAGACCTTTTACTCTGGAAACACCATATATTTT. It codes for CASSLGQTFYSGNTIYF.

The V gene is TRBV19, the J gene TRBJ2-1; the D is unclear. V dropped 3 bases and J dropped 8 bases, with 8 bases sitting between them. Per germline, CDR1 LNHDA and CDR2 SQIVND (reference sequence). CDR3 length equals 12 residues. CDR3 amino acids: CASSIAGDEQFF. CDR3 coding DNA: TGTGCCAGTAGTATTGCTGGGGATGAGCAGTTCTTC.

The J gene is TRBJ1-6, the V gene TRBV7-2; D gene unclear. Germline V CDR1 and CDR2: SGHTA, FQGNSA. The CDR3 sequence is 13 residues long. Trimming left V 2 bases short and J 10 bases short, with 9 bases between. Written as DNA, the CDR3 is TGTGCCAGCAGCTTAAAAGTTTCCTCACCCCTCCACTTT. It yields the protein CASSLKVSSPLHF. The complete variable domain, with remaining parts taken from reference TRBV7-2 and TRBJ1-6, reads GAGVSQSPSNKVTEKGKDVELRCDPISGHTALYWYRQSLGQGLEFLIYFQGNSAPDKSGLPSDRFSAERTGGSVSTLTIQRTQQEDSAVYLCASSLKVSSPLHFGNGTRLTVT.

This chain connects TRBV24-1 to TRBJ1-2, with 8 bases identical to TRBD1. CDR3 length: 15 residues. J lost 6 bases, V lost 3 bases, and 8 bases had no gene match. Germline V gives CDR1 KGHDR, CDR2 SFDVKD. The CDR3 bases are TGTGCCACCAGTGATCCCGGACAGGGCTTGGATGGCTACACCTTC. It translates to CATSDPGQGLDGYTF.

The V call is TRBV3-1 (or the pseudogene TRBV3-2), the J call TRBJ2-2; D uncertain. Germline V gene data show CDR1 as LGHDT and CDR2 as YNNKEL (reference sequence). Trimming cost V 7 bases and J 3 bases, with 12 bases left between them. The CDR3 is 14 residues long. For the CDR3, the DNA is TGTGCCAGCAAGATGGGCCCAGACACCGGGGAGCTGTTTTTT. Amino acid sequence: CASKMGPDTGELFF.

The rearrangement uses TRBV25-1 and TRBJ2-5; no reliable D call. V was trimmed by 0 bases and J by 5 bases, leaving 16 bases between them. The CDR3 covers 16 residues. CDR1 and CDR2 from the germline V gene are MGHDK and SYGVNS. The CDR3 is CASSEYSARLLETQYF. The CDR3 coding sequence is TGTGCCAGCAGTGAATATTCAGCCAGGTTGTTGGAGACCCAGTACTTC.

This clone was detected only once. This chain uses TRBV4-2 with TRBJ2-2; 8 bases match TRBD2. With 7 bases clipped from V and 1 base from J, the junction kept 11 bases outside the gene matches. CDR1 and CDR2 (germline): LGHNA, YNFKEQ. The CDR3 contains 17 residues. Written as DNA, the CDR3 is TGTGCCAGCAACCTAGGGGCGGGGGGCATGAACACCGGGGAGCTGTTTTTT. Protein sequence: CASNLGAGGMNTGELFF.

V gene TRBV6-2 or TRBV6-3 combines with J gene TRBJ2-3, with D perhaps given as TRBD1 or TRBD2 (5 bases each). Germline CDR1 is MNHEY and CDR2 is SVGEGT. V was cut by 5 bases and J by 0 bases, with 6 bases left in between. The CDR3 is made up of 13 amino acids. CDR3 in amino acids: CASSRDSTDTQYF. Here the CDR3 DNA reads TGTGCCAGCAGTCGGGACAGCACAGATACGCAGTATTTT.

V is TRBV19 and J is TRBJ1-3; the D is unclear. Germline V CDR1 and CDR2: LNHDA, SQIVND (reference sequence). CDR3 size: 16 residues. Trimming took off 2 bases at V and 4 bases at J, with 15 bases between the two ends. The CDR3: CASSIRSTTPGNTIYF. The CDR3 region has the DNA TGTGCCAGTAGTATAAGGAGTACTACTCCCGGAAACACCATATATTTT.

The rearrangement uses TRBV19 and TRBJ2-2, with 9 bases matching TRBD1. Trimming at V came to 6 bases and at J to 7 bases, leaving 12 bases not matched to a gene. CDR3 length: 16 amino acids. Germline lookup yields CDR1 LNHDA and CDR2 SQIVND (reference sequence). This chain's CDR3 is CASRLSPGQGFGELFF. The CDR3 coding sequence is TGTGCCAGTAGGCTATCACCGGGACAGGGTTTCGGGGAGCTGTTTTTT.

This clone came up once. The V call is TRBV19, the J call TRBJ2-1; no clear D. The CDR3 spans 12 residues. V was trimmed by 3 bases and J by 8 bases, leaving 8 bases between them. Germline loops: CDR1 LNHDA, CDR2 SQIVND (reference sequence). Written as DNA, the CDR3 is TGTGCCAGTAGTATGCGTTTCCATGAGCAGTTCTTC. Protein: CASSMRFHEQFF. The full variable domain, its missing parts supplied by reference TRBV19 and TRBJ2-1, is DGGITQSPKYLFRKEGQNVTLSCEQNLNHDAMYWYRQDPGQGLRLIYYSQIVNDFQKGDIAEGYSVSREKKESFPLTVTSAQKNPTAFYLCASSMRFHEQFFGPGTRLTVL.

The chain carries TRBV7-3 and TRBJ1-5; D perhaps matches TRBD1 (5 bases). Per the germline V gene, CDR1 is SGHTA and CDR2 is FQGTGA. V lost 2 bases and J 2 bases, leaving 10 bases between the germline ends. The CDR3 totals 15 residues. This CDR3 is CASSLLGRGNQPQHF. The CDR3, as DNA: TGTGCCAGCAGCTTATTGGGCAGGGGCAATCAGCCCCAGCATTTT.